The present entry profiles one TCR beta chain with its context. The same CDR3 arises from other DNA sequences in this sample as well. Adults between roughly 18 and 95 years of age took part from fewer than 30 US areas. Donors of Cohort 3 who recovered were those that had two negative PCRs, clearance, or symptom resolution. Losses at the gene ends were 5 bases for V and 7 bases for J; bases not matched to a gene: 7. Germline V lookup: CDR1 SGHNT, CDR2 YYREEE (reference sequence). This CDR3 is built from 13 residues. Per the original data handling: Scientists estimated how many nucleated cells there were by amplifying reference gene primers. TCRdb's table, derived via immunoSEQ multiplex PCR, lists solely in-frame clones and lacks some. The DNA was the basis for D and trimming; V, J and clone size are from that table. Of about 290,000 clones listed, about nine tenths were seen once; the top ten hold 1.7%.

The data are from a study of blood T cell repertoires in COVID-19. Across the whole study: Collection of acute and convalescent COVID-19 samples took place in the United States, Italy and Spain.

The TCR sequence derives from a woman aged 40 to 50 who had recovered from COVID-19. Sequenced material: PBMCs or T cells enriched from blood (not recorded which). This sequence joins TRBV5-4 and TRBJ1-2, with TRBD1 identical over 8 bases. CDR3 in amino acids: CASSPDRVGGYTF. CDR3 bases: TGTGCCAGCAGTCCGGACAGGGTCGGTGGCTACACCTTC.